One sample yielded the 15 T cell receptor beta chains listed below, sequenced in a study of CD8+CD57+ T cells in acquired aplastic anemia. Sequencing involved patients with CD8+CD57+ cell expansion previously shown by flow cytometry. Genomic DNA templated the TCR beta VDJ and CDR3 profiling. MiXCR, applied by TCRdb to the reads, yields one record per CDR3 protein. The sample records some 92,000 distinct CDR3 sequences, approximately 73% being singletons. The sample comprised sorted CD4+, CD8+, or CD8+CD57+ T cells (not recorded which) from PBMCs. The receptors shown here come from a human donor with aplastic anemia.

This clonotype was found many times. The chain recombines TRBV20-1 with TRBJ2-3; D gene ambiguous. Trimming removed 0 bases at V and 4 bases at J, with 8 bases between. Per the germline V gene, CDR1 is DFQATT and CDR2 is SNEGSKA (reference sequence). The CDR3 is 13 residues long. The CDR3 nucleotides are TGCAGTGCTAGAGACCGTAACTCAGATACGCAGTATTTT. It encodes CSARDRNSDTQYF.

V is TRBV15 and J is TRBJ2-7, with a weak D call TRBD2 (7 bases). Germline V gene lookup returns CDR1 LNHNV and CDR2 YYDKDF (reference sequence). V was trimmed by 7 bases and J by 5 bases, leaving 18 bases between them. The CDR3 runs to 14 residues. The CDR3: CATKSGRGTDEQYF. The CDR3 nucleotides read TGTGCCACCAAAAGTGGGAGGGGGACGGACGAGCAGTACTTC. The whole variable domain, filled in from reference TRBV15 and TRBJ2-7, reads DAMVIQNPRYQVTQFGKPVTLSCSQTLNHNVMYWYQQKSSQAPKLLFHYYDKDFNNEADTPDNFQSRRPNTSFCFLDIRSPGLGDTAMYLCATKSGRGTDEQYFGPGTRLTVT.

The gene calls are TRBV24-1 and TRBJ2-2; no clear D gene. This CDR3 contains 13 residues. The V end lost 2 bases, the J end lost 5 bases, and 5 bases lay between the germline ends. The V gene's germline CDR1 is KGHDR and CDR2 SFDVKD. CDR3: CATSDWDTGELFF. The CDR3 DNA reads as TGTGCCACCAGTGATTGGGATACCGGGGAGCTGTTTTTT.

The chain links TRBV12-3 or TRBV12-4 to TRBJ1-2, with TRBD1 as a possible D gene (5 bases). The CDR3 extends over 14 amino acids. V lost 6 bases and J 8 bases, leaving 19 bases between the germline ends. The CDR3 loop reads CASSVGQGVGGYTF. CDR3 bases: TGTGCCAGCAGCGTTGGGCAGGGTGTAGGCGGCTACACCTTC.

This clonotype appeared a few times. V gene TRBV29-1 combines with J gene TRBJ2-3, with unresolved D. Looked up from germline, CDR1 is SQVTM and CDR2 is ANQGSEA. The germline V and J ends were trimmed by 5 bases and 7 bases, with 7 bases remaining between them. The CDR3 has 10 amino acids. The CDR3 DNA follows: TGCAGCGTTACTCAGCATACGCAGTATTTT. Protein product: CSVTQHTQYF.

The chain uses TRBV11-2 and TRBJ1-1; D is unresolved. The CDR3 covers 18 residues. The germline gives CDR1 SGHAT, CDR2 FQNNGV. Trimming stripped 6 bases from V and 0 bases from J, with 23 bases between. For the CDR3, the DNA is TGTGCCAGCAGTTTACCTGACACGGATCGAGGCATGAACACTGAAGCTTTCTTT. It translates to CASSLPDTDRGMNTEAFF.

This clonotype was seen more than once but under ten times. V gene TRBV5-1 combines with J gene TRBJ2-1; 10 nucleotides align to TRBD1. The CDR3 runs to 15 residues. The V and J ends lost 2 bases and 6 bases, in that order; junction bases with no gene match: 5. CDR1 is SGHRS and CDR2 is YFSETQ in the germline V gene. Written as DNA, the CDR3 is TGCGCCAGCAGCTTCGGACAGGGGGTTGGCAATGAGCAGTTCTTC. Its translation: CASSFGQGVGNEQFF.

The gene calls are TRBV15 and TRBJ1-1; 9 bases are shared with TRBD1. The J segment lost 1 base and the V segment lost 3 bases, leaving 6 bases of the junction unmatched. Germline lookup yields CDR1 LNHNV and CDR2 YYDKDF (reference sequence). The CDR3 extends over 16 amino acids. The CDR3 protein is CATSSRQGETNTEAFF. In nucleotides, the CDR3 is TGTGCCACCAGCAGCAGACAGGGGGAAACGAACACTGAAGCTTTCTTT.

The V gene is TRBV20-1, the J gene TRBJ1-2, with 8 nucleotides matching TRBD1. In germline, CDR1 is DFQATT, CDR2 SNEGSKA (reference sequence). The V and J ends lost 5 bases and 5 bases, in that order; junction bases with no gene match: 10. The CDR3 loop spans 14 amino acids. CDR3: CSALMTGEGYGYTF. CDR3 sequence (DNA): TGCAGTGCTTTGATGACAGGGGAAGGGTATGGCTACACCTTC.

This rearrangement joins TRBV25-1 to TRBJ1-1; tentative D call: TRBD1 (5 bases). Germline CDR1 reads MGHDK; CDR2 reads SYGVNS. The V gene lost 3 bases and the J gene lost 4 bases, with 15 bases spanning the gap. There are 15 residues in the CDR3. As DNA, the CDR3 is TGTGCCAGCAGTGAGTCGTCGGGGGAGAGCACTGAAGCTTTCTTT. Translation gives CASSESSGESTEAFF. Using reference TRBV25-1 and TRBJ1-1 for the parts outside the CDR3, the full variable domain is EADIYQTPRYLVIGTGKKITLECSQTMGHDKMYWYQQDPGMELHLIHYSYGVNSTEKGDLSSESTVSRIRTEHFPLTLESARPSHTSQYLCASSESSGESTEAFFGQGTRLTVV.

CDR3 region: CASSSYTEAFF. The CDR3 nucleotides read TGTGCCAGCAGCTCTTACACTGAAGCTTTCTTT. V and J are TRBV7-9 and TRBJ1-1; D not certain. The V end lost 4 bases, the J end lost 3 bases, and 3 bases lay between the germline ends. The CDR3 has 11 residues. Looked up from germline, CDR1 is SEHNR and CDR2 is FQNEAQ (reference sequence).

V gene TRBV20-1 combines with J gene TRBJ1-2; TRBD1 agrees at 11 bases. Germline CDR1 and CDR2: DFQATT and SNEGSKA (reference sequence). Losses at the gene ends were 2 bases for V and 6 bases for J; bases not matched to a gene: 2. This CDR3 has 13 residues. Written as DNA, the CDR3 is TGCAGTGCTAGACGGACAGGGGGCCATGGCTACACCTTC. Protein product: CSARRTGGHGYTF.

The V call is TRBV20-1, the J call TRBJ2-7; D unresolved. CDR3 length: 14 residues. Germline lookup yields CDR1 DFQATT and CDR2 SNEGSKA (reference sequence). Between the trimmed V and J ends, which lost 4 bases and 0 bases, there was a span of 13 bases. The CDR3 sequence: CSATPEADSYEQYF. The CDR3 bases are TGCAGTGCTACCCCCGAGGCAGACTCCTACGAGCAGTACTTC.

V and J are TRBV7-3 and TRBJ2-1; tentative D call: TRBD2 (5 bases). This CDR3 spans 13 amino acids. The V gene lost 3 bases and the J gene lost 10 bases, with 13 bases spanning the gap. Germline assignment: CDR1 SGHTA and CDR2 FQGTGA. The CDR3, as DNA: TGTGCCAGCAGCTTGGACGAGACTAACGAGCAGTTCTTC. Encoded protein: CASSLDETNEQFF.

This rearrangement joins TRBV7-2 to TRBJ1-2; 10 nucleotides agree with TRBD1. The CDR3 runs to 13 residues. Germline V lookup: CDR1 SGHTA, CDR2 FQGNSA. The trim removed 4 bases at V and 10 bases at J, leaving 6 bases unmatched. Here the CDR3 reads CASSSSGTGAYTF. CDR3 DNA sequence: TGTGCCAGCAGCTCATCCGGGACAGGGGCCTACACCTTC.